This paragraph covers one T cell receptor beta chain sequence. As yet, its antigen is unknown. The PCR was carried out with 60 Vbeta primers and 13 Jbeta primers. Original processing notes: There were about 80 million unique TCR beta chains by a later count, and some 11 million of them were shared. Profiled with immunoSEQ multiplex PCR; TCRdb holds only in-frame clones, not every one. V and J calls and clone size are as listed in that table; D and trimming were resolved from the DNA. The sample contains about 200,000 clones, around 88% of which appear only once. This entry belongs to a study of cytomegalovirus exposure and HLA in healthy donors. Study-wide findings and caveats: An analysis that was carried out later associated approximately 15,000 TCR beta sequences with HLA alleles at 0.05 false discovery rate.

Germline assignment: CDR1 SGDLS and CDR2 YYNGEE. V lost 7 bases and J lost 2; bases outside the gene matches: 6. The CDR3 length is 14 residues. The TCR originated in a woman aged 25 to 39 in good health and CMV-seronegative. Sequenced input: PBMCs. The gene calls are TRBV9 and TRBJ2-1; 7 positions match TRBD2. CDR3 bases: TGTGCCAGCGCACGGGGAGGGCCCTACAATGAGCAGTTCTTC. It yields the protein CASARGGPYNEQFF.